The 32 T cell receptor beta chains below all came from one sample that was sequenced in a study of radiotherapy plus CTLA-4 blockade in lung cancer. The data were produced by immunoSEQ multiplex PCR, yet TCRdb's version contains in-frame clones alone and is incomplete. The sample shows around 40,000 clones, around 86% of them seen only once. Sequences were derived from peripheral blood, sampled from a patient treated with radiotherapy plus ipilimumab. The receptor source for this set is a human donor with non-small cell lung cancer whose response to radiotherapy plus ipilimumab could not be evaluated.

The chain combines TRBV5-1 with TRBJ2-7, with TRBD2 matching over 9 bases. Germline CDR1 and CDR2: SGHRS and YFSETQ. The V segment lost 0 bases and the J segment 2 bases; nucleotides outside the gene matches: 3. This CDR3 is built from 15 residues. CDR3 nucleotide sequence: TGCGCCAGCAGCTTGGTAGCGGGAGTAACCTACGAGCAGTACTTC. Its protein is CASSLVAGVTYEQYF.

This chain connects TRBV7-9 to TRBJ1-5; TRBD1 matches 8 bases. CDR1 and CDR2 from the germline V gene are SEHNR and FQNEAQ (reference sequence). V shed 1 base, J shed 6 bases, and the junction held 5 bases outside the gene matches. The CDR3 consists of 15 residues. The CDR3 DNA reads as TGTGCCAGCAGCTTAGTGGGGGACAGGAGTCAGCCCCAGCATTTT. Protein: CASSLVGDRSQPQHF.

The V and J genes are TRBV5-6 and TRBJ1-5; no definite D call. The germline V gene encodes CDR1 SGHDT and CDR2 YYEEEE. This CDR3 is 13 amino acids long. The germline V and J ends were trimmed by 4 bases and 5 bases, with 10 bases remaining between them. CDR3: CASSEGTYQPQHF. The CDR3 coding sequence is TGTGCCAGCAGCGAGGGCACATATCAGCCCCAGCATTTT.

The chain uses TRBV29-1 and TRBJ1-1; TRBD1 is a possible D gene (6 bases). The CDR3 is 15 amino acids. Between the trimmed V and J ends, which lost 8 bases and 2 bases, there was a span of 21 bases. Germline V CDR1 and CDR2: SQVTM, ANQGSEA. CDR3 in amino acids: CSYQEVDRANTEAFF. As DNA, the CDR3 is TGCAGCTACCAAGAAGTGGACAGAGCCAACACTGAAGCTTTCTTT. The full variable domain, in which reference TRBV29-1 and TRBJ1-1 provide the parts outside the CDR3, is SAVISQKPSRDICQRGTSLTIQCQVDSQVTMMFWYRQQPGQSLTLIATANQGSEATYESGFVIDKFPISRPNLTFSTLTVSNMSPEDSSIYLCSYQEVDRANTEAFFGQGTRLTVV.

The gene calls are TRBV7-2 and TRBJ2-5; weak D call: TRBD2 (5 bases). Trimming shortened V by 4 bases and J by 7 bases, and 19 bases separated the two germline ends. The CDR3 totals 15 residues. Germline V gene data show CDR1 as SGHTA and CDR2 as FQGNSA. CDR3 sequence reads: CASSSQGGRLGTQYF. CDR3 nucleotides: TGTGCCAGCAGCTCCCAAGGAGGACGTTTGGGGACCCAGTACTTC.

The CDR3 protein is CASSPRTGESPLHF. DNA of the CDR3: TGTGCCAGCTCACCACGGACAGGGGAATCACCCCTCCACTTT. The gene calls are TRBV18 and TRBJ1-6; TRBD1 agrees at 9 bases. Unmatched junction bases numbered 2, after V lost 1 base and J lost 10 bases. The CDR3 sequence is 14 residues long. Germline CDR1 and CDR2: KGHSH and LQKENI.

The chain employs TRBV4-1 and TRBJ1-2; D is possibly TRBD1 (5 bases). The CDR3 covers 14 residues. Germline CDR1 reads MGHRA; CDR2 reads YSYEKL. With 1 base removed from V and 4 bases from J, the gap between germline ends came to 10 bases. The CDR3 nucleotides are TGCGCCAGCAGCCAAGGTTCAGGGTCCTATGGCTACACCTTC. The encoded protein is CASSQGSGSYGYTF.

This sequence joins TRBV5-4 and TRBJ2-7, with TRBD1 identical over 11 bases. The ends lost 4 bases at V and 4 bases at J; junction bases unmatched: 10. Germline V gene lookup returns CDR1 SGHNT and CDR2 YYREEE (reference sequence). The CDR3 loop spans 16 amino acids. CDR3 sequence: CASSPGQGARLYEQYF. CDR3 DNA sequence: TGTGCCAGCAGCCCAGGACAGGGGGCGCGGCTTTACGAGCAGTACTTC.

The J gene is TRBJ2-5, the V gene TRBV27; TRBD1 aligns across 12 bases. Unmatched junction bases numbered 8, after V lost 2 bases and J lost 4 bases. The CDR3 runs 17 residues. Germline CDR1 is MNHEY and CDR2 is SMNVEV (reference sequence). The CDR3 DNA reads as TGTGCCAGCAGTTTAACTCCGGGACAGGGGGCCCGAGAGACCCAGTACTTC. It specifies CASSLTPGQGARETQYF.

The chain uses TRBV28 and TRBJ2-7; TRBD1 aligns across 8 bases. This CDR3 is 14 amino acids long. Germline loops: CDR1 MDHEN, CDR2 SYDVKM. Trimming took 3 bases from V and 3 from J; bases not matched to a gene: 4. CDR3 loop: CASSFGTGGYEQYF. CDR3 DNA: TGTGCCAGCAGTTTTGGGACAGGAGGCTACGAGCAGTACTTC. The whole variable domain, remainder taken from reference TRBV28 and TRBJ2-7, is DVKVTQSSRYLVKRTGEKVFLECVQDMDHENMFWYRQDPGLGLRLIYFSYDVKMKEKGDIPEGYSVSREKKERFSLILESASTNQTSMYLCASSFGTGGYEQYFGPGTRLTVT.

This clone is medium-sized (0.01 to 0.1%) in the sample. This rearrangement joins TRBV19 to TRBJ1-2; 7 nucleotides line up with TRBD1. Germline values: CDR1 LNHDA, CDR2 SQIVND (reference sequence). The CDR3 is 15 amino acids. V lost 7 bases, J lost 4 bases, and 12 bases stayed unmatched. CDR3 nucleotide sequence: TGTGCCAGTACCCTGACAGCGAGGGGGCTCTATGGCTACACCTTC. This translates into CASTLTARGLYGYTF.

The V gene is TRBV5-1, the J gene TRBJ2-5, with TRBD1 as a possible D gene (6 bases). V was pared by 4 bases and J by 2 bases, with 18 bases between. This CDR3 spans 16 amino acids. The V gene's germline CDR1 is SGHRS and CDR2 YFSETQ. The CDR3 loop is CASSPRTGTLQETQYF. CDR3 DNA sequence: TGCGCCAGCAGCCCTCGTACAGGGACCTTACAAGAGACCCAGTACTTC. Drawing the rest from reference TRBV5-1 and TRBJ2-5, the complete variable domain is KAGVTQTPRYLIKTRGQQVTLSCSPISGHRSVSWYQQTPGQGLQFLFEYFSETQRNKGNFPGRFSGRQFSNSRSEMNVSTLELGDSALYLCASSPRTGTLQETQYFGPGTRLLVL.

The chain couples TRBV18 to TRBJ1-2; D possibly corresponds to TRBD1 (5 bases). This CDR3 spans 13 amino acids. Germline-derived CDR1 and CDR2 are KGHSH and LQKENI. Trimming shortened V by 4 bases and J by 7 bases, and 13 bases separated the two germline ends. CDR3 loop: CASSQVAGGGYTF. The CDR3 DNA reads as TGTGCCAGCTCACAAGTGGCCGGGGGTGGCTACACCTTC.

V usage is TRBV6-5 and J usage is TRBJ1-1; D not resolved. Germline V gives CDR1 MNHEY, CDR2 SVGAGI. V shed 6 bases and J shed 4 bases, with 12 bases lying between them. CDR3 length equals 13 residues. Written as DNA, the CDR3 is TGTGCCAGCAGCCGAAGTGGCAGCACTGAAGCTTTCTTT. Translated: CASSRSGSTEAFF.

V and J are TRBV15 and TRBJ2-5; 10 positions match TRBD1. CDR1 LNHNV and CDR2 YYDKDF come from the germline V gene (reference sequence). This CDR3 contains 16 residues. V dropped 1 base and J dropped 5; count of bases not matched to a gene: 7. The CDR3, as DNA: TGTGCCACCAGCAGAGTAGGACAGGGGGTCCAGGAGACCCAGTACTTC. Its protein product is CATSRVGQGVQETQYF.

This clone has a single count. The CDR3 DNA sequence: TGTGCCAGCAGTTTCCCCCTGGGGTACAGGGGGACCTACGAGCAGTACTTC. It translates to CASSFPLGYRGTYEQYF. V gene TRBV27 combines with J gene TRBJ2-7; TRBD1 aligns across 8 bases. J lost 2 bases, V lost 3 bases, and 12 bases had no gene match. Germline V gene lookup returns CDR1 MNHEY and CDR2 SMNVEV (reference sequence). The CDR3 is 17 amino acids.

The chain recombines TRBV19 with TRBJ2-5, with D maybe TRBD1 (6 bases). The CDR3 has 12 amino acids. Trimming cost V 5 bases and J 5 bases, with 9 bases left between them. Germline lookup yields CDR1 LNHDA and CDR2 SQIVND (reference sequence). CDR3 coding DNA: TGTGCCAGTAGTGTAACAGGGGAGACCCAGTACTTC. This translates into CASSVTGETQYF.

This chain joins TRBV4-2 and TRBJ2-5, with D perhaps matching TRBD2 (5 bases). The CDR3 consists of 15 residues. The germline CDR1 and CDR2 sequences are LGHNA and YNFKEQ. V lost 4 bases, J lost 3 bases, and 15 bases lay in between. The CDR3 coding sequence is TGTGCCAGCAGCCCCCTGAGCGGCGGAAAAGAGACCCAGTACTTC. Translated: CASSPLSGGKETQYF.

CDR3 region: CASSVLAGGVQETQYF. In DNA, the CDR3 is TGTGCCAGCAGCGTACTAGCGGGGGGTGTTCAAGAGACCCAGTACTTC. The chain is built from TRBV7-6 and TRBJ2-5; TRBD2 matches 12 bases. Losses at the gene ends were 5 bases for V and 2 bases for J; bases not matched to a gene: 6. CDR1 is SGHVS, CDR2 FNYEAQ, per germline. This CDR3 contains 16 residues.

This chain connects TRBV5-1 to TRBJ2-1; tentatively, D is TRBD2 (5 bases). This CDR3 contains 15 residues. The germline V gene has CDR1 SGHRS and CDR2 YFSETQ. V lost 4 bases and J 0 bases, leaving 11 bases between the germline ends. The DNA for the CDR3 is TGCGCCAGCAGCCTCCCCAGCGGCTCCTACAATGAGCAGTTCTTC. This gives the protein CASSLPSGSYNEQFF.

The chain combines TRBV10-3 with TRBJ2-1, with TRBD1 as a possible D gene (6 bases). V lost 2 bases and J 5 bases, leaving 16 bases between the germline ends. The CDR3 loop spans 16 amino acids. Germline V gives CDR1 ENHRY, CDR2 SYGVKD. CDR3 sequence reads: CAISEPQGRGNNEQFF. DNA for the CDR3: TGTGCCATCAGTGAGCCACAGGGTAGGGGTAACAATGAGCAGTTCTTC.

The genes are TRBV29-1 and TRBJ1-1; 8 positions match TRBD1. V lost 7 bases to trimming and J lost 6 bases; unmatched junction nucleotides: 10. The CDR3 totals 13 residues. Germline V lookup: CDR1 SQVTM, CDR2 ANQGSEA. In nucleotides, the CDR3 is TGCAGCGCCCGACAGGGGAAGGGCGCTGAAGCTTTCTTT. As protein: CSARQGKGAEAFF.

This chain joins TRBV19 and TRBJ1-1, with a tentative D call TRBD1 (5 bases). The CDR3 spans 15 residues. V lost 11 bases, J lost 4 bases, and 23 bases lay in between. Germline V gene lookup returns CDR1 LNHDA and CDR2 SQIVND (reference sequence). CDR3 DNA sequence: TGTGCCGCCATAGGGGACTGGGGGGGTGGCACTGAAGCTTTCTTT. The encoded protein is CAAIGDWGGGTEAFF.

In nucleotides, the CDR3 is TGTGCCAGCAGTGTCATTAGGGGGACGCCGAACGAGCAGTACTTC. It translates to CASSVIRGTPNEQYF. The J gene is TRBJ2-7, the V gene TRBV6-1; a possible D gene is TRBD1 (6 bases). The CDR3 spans 15 residues. CDR1 is MNHNS, CDR2 SASEGT, per germline. V lost 4 bases to trimming and J lost 5 bases, with 18 bases between them.

The chain has TRBV5-1 and TRBJ2-1; possibly TRBD2 for D (6 bases). The CDR3 covers 15 residues. V lost 3 bases, J lost 4 bases, and 14 bases lay in between. The V gene's germline CDR1 is SGHRS and CDR2 YFSETQ. The CDR3 sequence is CASSWGGRTYNEQFF. The CDR3 coding sequence is TGCGCCAGCAGCTGGGGAGGCAGGACTTACAATGAGCAGTTCTTC.

The chain employs TRBV5-1 and TRBJ2-1; weak D call: TRBD2 (5 bases). The CDR3 length is 17 residues. V lost 4 bases and J lost 5, with 22 bases in between. Germline V gene lookup returns CDR1 SGHRS and CDR2 YFSETQ. The CDR3 DNA is TGCGCCAGCAGCCGGCAAGTTACTAGGGCGACACACAATGAGCAGTTCTTC. Encoded protein: CASSRQVTRATHNEQFF.

In its sample, this clone was seen once. The genes are TRBV2 and TRBJ2-5, with 7 bases that match TRBD1. The CDR3 is 14 amino acids. V shed 4 bases and J 5 bases; nucleotides not matched to a gene: 7. The germline V gene has CDR1 SNHLY and CDR2 FYNNEI. In DNA form, the CDR3 reads TGTGCCAGCAGTGTTGGGGACAGAAAGGAGACCCAGTACTTC. This translates into CASSVGDRKETQYF.

The rearrangement uses TRBV7-2 and TRBJ2-1, with 9 bases lining up with TRBD2. The germline gives CDR1 SGHTA, CDR2 FQGNSA. This CDR3 has 15 amino acids. The J segment lost 6 bases and the V segment lost 1 base, leaving 4 bases of the junction unmatched. The CDR3 here is CASSLGGGGGNEQFF. In DNA form, the CDR3 reads TGTGCCAGCAGCTTAGGCGGGGGGGGAGGCAATGAGCAGTTCTTC.

The chain carries TRBV6-1 and TRBJ1-1; D might be TRBD1 (6 bases). Between the trimmed V and J ends, which lost 4 bases and 1 base, there was a span of 7 bases. From germline, CDR1 is MNHNS and CDR2 SASEGT. The CDR3 is made up of 13 amino acids. CDR3 amino acids: CASSVRGNTEAFF. Written as DNA, the CDR3 is TGTGCCAGCAGTGTCAGGGGGAACACTGAAGCTTTCTTT.

This clone is a singleton in its sample. The V and J genes are TRBV6-1 and TRBJ2-7; 13 bases fit TRBD2. CDR1 is MNHNS and CDR2 is SASEGT in the germline V gene. The CDR3 spans 16 residues. After removal of 2 bases from V and 4 bases from J, the junction contained 5 bases not matched to a gene. The CDR3 nucleotides are TGTGCCAGCAGTGAATGGACTAGCGGGAGCAGGTACGAGCAGTACTTC. Residues: CASSEWTSGSRYEQYF.

The chain couples TRBV28 to TRBJ1-3, with 8 bases that match TRBD1. CDR1 and CDR2 (germline): MDHEN, SYDVKM. J gave up 3 bases and V 7 bases, and 5 bases lay outside the gene matches. The CDR3 spans 14 residues. The CDR3 loop is CASIPGGGGNTIYF. CDR3 DNA: TGTGCCAGCATCCCAGGGGGCGGTGGAAACACCATATATTTT.

The genes are TRBV2 and TRBJ1-5; D remains ambiguous. V shed 6 bases and J shed 1 base, with 7 bases lying between them. This CDR3 has 13 residues. Germline CDR1 reads SNHLY; CDR2 reads FYNNEI. This CDR3 reads CASRVLSNQPQHF. CDR3 sequence (DNA): TGTGCCAGCAGGGTACTGAGCAATCAGCCCCAGCATTTT. Full variable domain (remainder filled in from reference TRBV2 and TRBJ1-5): EPEVTQTPSHQVTQMGQEVILRCVPISNHLYFYWYRQILGQKVEFLVSFYNNEISEKSEIFDDQFSVERPDGSNFTLKIRSTKLEDSAMYFCASRVLSNQPQHFGDGTRLSIL.